These 2 T cell receptor beta chains share one sample of origin, sequenced in a study of technical replicates of blood from a few donors (TCRdb year 2017). The library was produced with the immunoSEQ multiplex PCR assay. In its TCRdb copy, this immuneACCESS table keeps in-frame sequences only and misses some clones. Where compared with another copy, unresolved V genes explain less than half of these, and the others have no known cause. The sample includes 90,000 to 100,000 clones, with about 95% observed a single time. The top ten hold roughly 0.31% of the sample. The sample was T cells isolated from PBMCs. The receptor source for this set is a human donor in good health.

Only one count was recorded for this clone. The rearrangement links TRBV30 to TRBJ1-3, with D possibly matching TRBD1 (6 bases). Germline CDR1 is GTSNPN and CDR2 is SVGIG (reference sequence). This CDR3 has 14 residues. V dropped 3 bases and J dropped 0 bases, with 9 bases sitting between them. This chain's CDR3 is CAWRTGYSGNTIYF. The CDR3 DNA sequence: TGTGCCTGGAGGACAGGATACTCTGGAAACACCATATATTTT.

V gene TRBV20-1 combines with J gene TRBJ2-2; D is unresolved. V gave up 3 bases and J gave up 7 bases, with 6 bases separating them. Germline assignment: CDR1 DFQATT and CDR2 SNEGSKA (reference sequence). The CDR3 is 11 residues long. The CDR3 DNA reads TGCAGTGCTAGGGAGCGCGGGGAGCTGTTTTTT. This sequence encodes CSARERGELFF.